One sample yielded the 7 T cell receptor beta chains listed below, sequenced in a study of blood T cell repertoires in COVID-19. Sequenced by immunoSEQ multiplex PCR; TCRdb stores in-frame clones only, minus some. This table holds fewer than 400,000 clones, just under 90% found once. Sequenced: PBMCs or T cells enriched from blood (not recorded which). The receptors derive from a woman in her 30s who had recovered from COVID-19.

The V gene is TRBV28, the J gene TRBJ1-4; 8 bases fit TRBD1. CDR1 and CDR2 (germline): MDHEN, SYDVKM. This CDR3 comprises 15 residues. The J segment lost 6 bases and the V segment lost 5 bases, leaving 8 bases of the junction unmatched. CDR3 sequence: CASSRGGTGDEKLFF. Here the CDR3 DNA reads TGTGCCAGCAGTCGCGGCGGGACAGGAGATGAAAAACTGTTTTTT.

This clone was counted at least ten times. The genes are TRBV6-5 and TRBJ1-2; 9 bases align to TRBD1. Germline CDR1 and CDR2: MNHEY and SVGAGI. The CDR3 contains 12 residues. With 7 bases clipped from V and 7 bases from J, the junction kept 4 bases outside the gene matches. The CDR3 region is CASNRGPGGYTF. CDR3 nucleotides: TGTGCCAGCAACAGGGGGCCGGGTGGCTACACCTTC.

The chain couples TRBV10-3 to TRBJ2-1; 9 positions agree with TRBD1. V gave up 5 bases and J gave up 4 bases; unmatched junction bases: 12. Germline CDR1 and CDR2: ENHRY and SYGVKD. This CDR3 contains 17 residues. The CDR3 protein is CAISSNPGQGIYNEQFF. Written as DNA, the CDR3 is TGTGCCATCAGTTCAAATCCGGGACAGGGAATTTACAATGAGCAGTTCTTC.

This chain's CDR3 is CASSLDWRVRGPYNEQFF. The CDR3 DNA follows: TGTGCCAGCAGCTTAGATTGGCGTGTCAGGGGCCCCTACAATGAGCAGTTCTTC. The rearrangement uses TRBV7-9 and TRBJ2-1; D perhaps matches TRBD1 (6 bases). The germline V gene has CDR1 SEHNR and CDR2 FQNEAQ (reference sequence). V shed 1 base and J shed 2 bases, with 18 bases lying between them. The CDR3 totals 18 residues. The full variable domain, with the rest looked up from reference TRBV7-9 and TRBJ2-1, is DTGVSQNPRHKITKRGQNVTFRCDPISEHNRLYWYRQTLGQGPEFLTYFQNEAQLEKSRLLSDRFSAERPKGSFSTLEIQRTEQGDSAMYLCASSLDWRVRGPYNEQFFGPGTRLTVL.

The rearrangement uses TRBV11-2 and TRBJ2-7; 8 bases align to TRBD1. Germline CDR1 is SGHAT and CDR2 is FQNNGV. The CDR3 runs 13 residues. Germline trimming cut 4 bases from V and 6 bases from J; bases unmatched to any gene: 5. CDR3 residues: CASSSSGGREQYF. In DNA, the CDR3 is TGTGCCAGCAGCTCTTCAGGGGGCCGCGAGCAGTACTTC.

This chain connects TRBV5-1 to TRBJ1-3; 7 bases are shared with TRBD1. Germline values: CDR1 SGHRS, CDR2 YFSETQ. The CDR3 loop spans 18 amino acids. V was clipped by 1 base and J by 0 bases; unmatched bases: 10. This CDR3 reads CASSLRQGQPYSGNTIYF. DNA of the CDR3: TGCGCCAGCAGCTTGAGACAGGGCCAGCCATACTCTGGAAACACCATATATTTT.

The chain recombines TRBV28 with TRBJ1-2; the match to TRBD1 covers 8 bases. The CDR3 runs to 17 residues. Looked up from germline, CDR1 is MDHEN and CDR2 is SYDVKM. The ends lost 3 bases at V and 7 bases at J; junction bases unmatched: 16. CDR3 bases: TGTGCCAGCAGTTTCCGCGAACGGACCAGGGGGCGAAGTGGCTACACCTTC. The encoded protein is CASSFRERTRGRSGYTF.